Here is one T cell receptor (beta chain) with its context. Its target is unknown. Trimming cost V 8 bases and J 1 base, with 15 bases left between them. This CDR3 has 15 amino acids. CDR1 and CDR2 (germline): SNHLY, FYNNEI. The PCR was carried out with 60 Vbeta primers and 13 Jbeta primers. TCRdb's copy holds only in-frame clones and misses some; the assay was immunoSEQ multiplex PCR. The sample includes 130,000 or so clones, about 80% seen only once; the top ten take around 1.8%. The record originates from a study of cytomegalovirus exposure and HLA in healthy donors. Study-wide points: Sequencing probably produced one cluster of sequence variants that were highly shared.

This receptor was obtained from a man between 18 and 35 years old in good health and CMV-seronegative. V usage is TRBV2 and J usage is TRBJ1-5, with D possibly matching TRBD1 (5 bases). Sequenced material: PBMCs. CDR3 protein: CASSSNGASNQPQHF. CDR3 sequence (DNA): TGTGCCAGCTCTTCGAATGGGGCGAGCAATCAGCCCCAGCATTTT.